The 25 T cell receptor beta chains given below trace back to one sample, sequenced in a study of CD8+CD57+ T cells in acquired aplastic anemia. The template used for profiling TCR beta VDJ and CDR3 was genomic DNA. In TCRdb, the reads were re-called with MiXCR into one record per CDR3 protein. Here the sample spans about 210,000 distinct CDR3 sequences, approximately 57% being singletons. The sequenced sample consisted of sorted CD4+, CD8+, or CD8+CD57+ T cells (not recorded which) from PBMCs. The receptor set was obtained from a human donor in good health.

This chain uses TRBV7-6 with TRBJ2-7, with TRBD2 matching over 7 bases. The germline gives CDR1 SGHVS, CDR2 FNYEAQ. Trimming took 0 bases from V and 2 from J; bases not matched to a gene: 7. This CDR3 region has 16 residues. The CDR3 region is CASSLALWEGTYEQYF. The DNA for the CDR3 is TGTGCCAGCAGCTTAGCGCTGTGGGAGGGGACCTACGAGCAGTACTTC.

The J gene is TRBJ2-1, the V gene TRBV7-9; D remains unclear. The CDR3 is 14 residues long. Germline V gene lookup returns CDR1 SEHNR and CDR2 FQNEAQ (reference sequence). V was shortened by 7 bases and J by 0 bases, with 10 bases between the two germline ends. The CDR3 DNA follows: TGTGCCAGCACTCTTCCAAGCTCCTACAATGAGCAGTTCTTC. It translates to CASTLPSSYNEQFF.

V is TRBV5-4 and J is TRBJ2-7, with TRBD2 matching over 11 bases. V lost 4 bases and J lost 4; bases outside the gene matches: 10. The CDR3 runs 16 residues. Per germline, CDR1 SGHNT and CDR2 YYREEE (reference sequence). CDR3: CASSRSGGVSRYEQYF. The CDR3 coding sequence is TGTGCCAGCAGCCGTAGCGGGGGGGTGTCCCGGTACGAGCAGTACTTC.

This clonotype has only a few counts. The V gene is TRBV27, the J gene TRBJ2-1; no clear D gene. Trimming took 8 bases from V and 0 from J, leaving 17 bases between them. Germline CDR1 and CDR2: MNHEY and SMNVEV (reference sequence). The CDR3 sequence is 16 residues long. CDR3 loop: CASRRTTVSSYNEQFF. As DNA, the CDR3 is TGTGCCAGCCGGAGAACGACGGTTAGCTCCTACAATGAGCAGTTCTTC.

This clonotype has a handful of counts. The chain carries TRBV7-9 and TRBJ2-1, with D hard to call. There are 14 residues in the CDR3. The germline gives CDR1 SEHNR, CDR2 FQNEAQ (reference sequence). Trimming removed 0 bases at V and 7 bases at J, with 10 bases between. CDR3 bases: TGTGCCAGCAGCTTAGCAGGTGCCAGAAATGAGCAGTTCTTC. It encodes CASSLAGARNEQFF.

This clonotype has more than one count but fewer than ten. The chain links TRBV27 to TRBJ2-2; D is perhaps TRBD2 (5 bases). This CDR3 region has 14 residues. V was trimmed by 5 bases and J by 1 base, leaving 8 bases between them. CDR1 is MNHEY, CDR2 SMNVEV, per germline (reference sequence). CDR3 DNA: TGTGCCAGCAGTCTAAGCGGGAACACCGGGGAGCTGTTTTTT. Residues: CASSLSGNTGELFF.

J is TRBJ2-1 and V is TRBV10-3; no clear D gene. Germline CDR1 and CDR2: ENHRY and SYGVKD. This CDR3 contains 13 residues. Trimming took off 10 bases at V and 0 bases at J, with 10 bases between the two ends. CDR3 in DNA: TGTGCCACCCGGCTGAACTCCTACAATGAGCAGTTCTTC. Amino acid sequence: CATRLNSYNEQFF.

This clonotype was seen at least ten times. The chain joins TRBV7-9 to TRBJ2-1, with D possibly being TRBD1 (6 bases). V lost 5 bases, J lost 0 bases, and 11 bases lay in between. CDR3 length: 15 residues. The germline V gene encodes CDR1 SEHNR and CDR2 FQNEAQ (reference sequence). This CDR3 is CASSLQGNSYNEQFF. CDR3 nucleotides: TGTGCCAGCAGCCTGCAGGGGAACTCCTACAATGAGCAGTTCTTC. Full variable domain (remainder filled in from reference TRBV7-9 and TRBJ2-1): DTGVSQNPRHKITKRGQNVTFRCDPISEHNRLYWYRQTLGQGPEFLTYFQNEAQLEKSRLLSDRFSAERPKGSFSTLEIQRTEQGDSAMYLCASSLQGNSYNEQFFGPGTRLTVL.

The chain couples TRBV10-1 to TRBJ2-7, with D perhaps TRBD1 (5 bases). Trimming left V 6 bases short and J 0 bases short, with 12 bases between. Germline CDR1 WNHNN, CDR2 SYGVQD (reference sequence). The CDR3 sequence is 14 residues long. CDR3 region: CASRPTASSYEQYF. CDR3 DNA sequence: TGCGCCAGCAGACCGACAGCGAGCTCCTACGAGCAGTACTTC.

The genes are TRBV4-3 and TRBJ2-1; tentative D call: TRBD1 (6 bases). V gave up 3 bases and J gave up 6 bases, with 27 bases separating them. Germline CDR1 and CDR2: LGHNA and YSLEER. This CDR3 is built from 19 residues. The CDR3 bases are TGCGCCAGCAGCCACCCAAAAAGAGAGGGCAGGGGCGACCCCAATGAGCAGTTCTTC. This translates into CASSHPKREGRGDPNEQFF.

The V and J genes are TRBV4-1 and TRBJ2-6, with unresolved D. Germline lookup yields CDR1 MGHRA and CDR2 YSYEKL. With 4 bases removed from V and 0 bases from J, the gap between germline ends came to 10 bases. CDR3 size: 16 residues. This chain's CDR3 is CASSLDGASGANVLTF. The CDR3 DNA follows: TGCGCCAGCAGCCTAGATGGCGCCTCTGGGGCCAACGTCCTGACTTTC.

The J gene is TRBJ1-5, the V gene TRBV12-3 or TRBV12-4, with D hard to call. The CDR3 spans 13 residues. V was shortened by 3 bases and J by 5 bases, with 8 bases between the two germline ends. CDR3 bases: TGTGCCAGCAGTTTTCGTGCCGATCAGCCCCAGCATTTT. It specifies CASSFRADQPQHF.

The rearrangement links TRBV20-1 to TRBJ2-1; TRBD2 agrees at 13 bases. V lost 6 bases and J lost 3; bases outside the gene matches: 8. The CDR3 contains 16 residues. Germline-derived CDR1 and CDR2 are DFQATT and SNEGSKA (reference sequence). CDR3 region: CSAYGTSGKFYNEQFF. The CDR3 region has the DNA TGCAGTGCCTACGGGACTAGCGGGAAGTTCTACAATGAGCAGTTCTTC.

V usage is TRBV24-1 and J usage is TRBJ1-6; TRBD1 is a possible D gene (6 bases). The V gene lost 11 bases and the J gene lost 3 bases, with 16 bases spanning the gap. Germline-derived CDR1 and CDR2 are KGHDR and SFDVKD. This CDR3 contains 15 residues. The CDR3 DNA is TGTGCCAGGCCAGGGGAGGAGGGCTATAATTCACCCCTCCACTTT. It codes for CARPGEEGYNSPLHF.

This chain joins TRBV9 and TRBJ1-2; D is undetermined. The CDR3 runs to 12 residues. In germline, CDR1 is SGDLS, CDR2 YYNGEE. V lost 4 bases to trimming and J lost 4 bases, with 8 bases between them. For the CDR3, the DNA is TGTGCCAGCAGCTCAGGCTCCTATGGCTACACCTTC. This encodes CASSSGSYGYTF.

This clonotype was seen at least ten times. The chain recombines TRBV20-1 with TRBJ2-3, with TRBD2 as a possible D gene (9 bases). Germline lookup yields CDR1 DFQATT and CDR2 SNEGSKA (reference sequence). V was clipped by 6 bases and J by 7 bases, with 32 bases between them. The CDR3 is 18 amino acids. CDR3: CSATIQGGLAEQLNTQYF. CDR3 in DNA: TGCAGTGCCACGATACAGGGGGGACTAGCAGAACAGTTGAATACGCAGTATTTT.

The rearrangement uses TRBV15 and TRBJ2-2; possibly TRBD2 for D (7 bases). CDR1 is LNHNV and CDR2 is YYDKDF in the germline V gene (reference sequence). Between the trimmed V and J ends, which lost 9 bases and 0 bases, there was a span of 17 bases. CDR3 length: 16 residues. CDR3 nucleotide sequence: TGTGCCACGAGCGATGGGGGGGGCGCGAACACCGGGGAGCTGTTTTTT. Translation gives CATSDGGGANTGELFF. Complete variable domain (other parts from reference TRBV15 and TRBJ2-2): DAMVIQNPRYQVTQFGKPVTLSCSQTLNHNVMYWYQQKSSQAPKLLFHYYDKDFNNEADTPDNFQSRRPNTSFCFLDIRSPGLGDTAMYLCATSDGGGANTGELFFGEGSRLTVL.

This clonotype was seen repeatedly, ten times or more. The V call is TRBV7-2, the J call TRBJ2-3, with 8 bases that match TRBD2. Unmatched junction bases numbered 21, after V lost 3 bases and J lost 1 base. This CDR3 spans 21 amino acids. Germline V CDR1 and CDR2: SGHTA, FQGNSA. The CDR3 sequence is CASSFPLIASGLEAGTDTQYF. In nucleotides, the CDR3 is TGTGCCAGCAGCTTCCCCCTCATCGCTAGCGGGCTGGAGGCCGGCACAGATACGCAGTATTTT.

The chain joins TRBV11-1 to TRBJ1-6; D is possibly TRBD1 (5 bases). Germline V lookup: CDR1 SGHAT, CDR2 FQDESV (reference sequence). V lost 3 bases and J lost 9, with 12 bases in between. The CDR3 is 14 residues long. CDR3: CASSFAGTRSPLHF. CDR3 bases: TGTGCCAGCAGCTTTGCCGGGACCCGTTCACCCCTCCACTTT.

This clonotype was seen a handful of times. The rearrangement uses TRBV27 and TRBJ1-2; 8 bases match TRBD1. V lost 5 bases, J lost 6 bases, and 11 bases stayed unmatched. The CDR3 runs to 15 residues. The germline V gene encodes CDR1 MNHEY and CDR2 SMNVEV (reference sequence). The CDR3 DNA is TGTGCCAGCAGTCCCTCCAGGGGGCTCTTAAATGGCTACACCTTC. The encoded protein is CASSPSRGLLNGYTF.

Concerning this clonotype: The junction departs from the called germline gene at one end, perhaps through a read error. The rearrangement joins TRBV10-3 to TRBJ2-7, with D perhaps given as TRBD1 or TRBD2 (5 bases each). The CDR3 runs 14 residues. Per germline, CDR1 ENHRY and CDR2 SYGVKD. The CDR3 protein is CAVSAAGTPYEQYF. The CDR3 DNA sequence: TGTGCCGTCAGTGCTGCAGGGACCCCCTACGAGCAGTACTTC.

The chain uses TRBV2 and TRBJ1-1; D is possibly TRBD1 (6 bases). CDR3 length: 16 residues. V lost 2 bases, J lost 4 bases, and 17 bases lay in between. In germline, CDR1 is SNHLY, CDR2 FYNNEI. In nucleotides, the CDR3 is TGTGCCAGCAGTGAACAGGGGCTTCGAACGAGCACTGAAGCTTTCTTT. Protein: CASSEQGLRTSTEAFF.

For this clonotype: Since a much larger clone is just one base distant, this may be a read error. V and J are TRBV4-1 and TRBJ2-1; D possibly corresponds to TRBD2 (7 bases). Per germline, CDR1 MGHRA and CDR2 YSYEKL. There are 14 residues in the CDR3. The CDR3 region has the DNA TGCGCCAGCAACCAAGGAGGGGGGGGTAATGAGCAGTTCTTC. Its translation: CASNQGGGGNEQFF.

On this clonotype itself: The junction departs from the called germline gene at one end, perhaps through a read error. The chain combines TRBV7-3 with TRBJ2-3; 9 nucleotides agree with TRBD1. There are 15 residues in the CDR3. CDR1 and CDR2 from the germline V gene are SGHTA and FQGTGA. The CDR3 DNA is TGCGCCAGCAGCTTACGAGACAGGGGGACAGATACGCAGTATTTT. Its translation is CASSLRDRGTDTQYF.

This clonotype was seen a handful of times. CDR3: CASSQGGRETQYF. The DNA of the CDR3 is TGTGCCAGCAGCCAAGGGGGGAGGGAGACCCAGTACTTC. V is TRBV12-3 or TRBV12-4 and J is TRBJ2-5, with D perhaps matching TRBD1 or TRBD2 (6 bases each). V lost 6 bases to trimming and J lost 5 bases, with 13 bases between them. The CDR3 sequence is 13 residues long.